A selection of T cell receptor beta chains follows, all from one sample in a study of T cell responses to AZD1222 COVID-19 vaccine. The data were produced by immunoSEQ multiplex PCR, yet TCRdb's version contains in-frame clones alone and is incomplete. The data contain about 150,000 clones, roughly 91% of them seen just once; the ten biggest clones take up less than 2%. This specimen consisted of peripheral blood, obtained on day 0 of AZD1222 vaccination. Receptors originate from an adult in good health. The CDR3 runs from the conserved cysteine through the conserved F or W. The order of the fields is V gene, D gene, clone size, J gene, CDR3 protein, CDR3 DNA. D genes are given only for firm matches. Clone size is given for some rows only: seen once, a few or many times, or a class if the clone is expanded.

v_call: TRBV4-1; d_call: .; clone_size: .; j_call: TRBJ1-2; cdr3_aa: CASNWGVSGNYGYTF; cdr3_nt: TGCGCCAGCAATTGGGGGGTTAGCGGTAACTATGGCTACACCTTC
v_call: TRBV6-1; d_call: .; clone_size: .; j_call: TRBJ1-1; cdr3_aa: CASSELGRGKMNTEAFF; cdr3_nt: TGTGCCAGCAGTGAATTGGGACGGGGCAAAATGAACACTGAAGCTTTCTTT
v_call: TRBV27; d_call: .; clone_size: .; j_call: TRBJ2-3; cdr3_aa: CASSSRWDTQYF; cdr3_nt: TGTGCCAGCAGTTCCCGGTGGGATACGCAGTATTTT
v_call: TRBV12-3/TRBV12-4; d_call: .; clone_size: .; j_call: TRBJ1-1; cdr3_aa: CASSLQGVTEAFF; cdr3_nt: TGTGCCAGCAGTTTACAGGGTGTCACTGAAGCTTTCTTT
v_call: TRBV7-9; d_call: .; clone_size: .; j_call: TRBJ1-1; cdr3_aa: CASSLSGVGTEAFF; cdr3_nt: TGTGCCAGCAGCTTGTCTGGGGTCGGAACTGAAGCTTTCTTT
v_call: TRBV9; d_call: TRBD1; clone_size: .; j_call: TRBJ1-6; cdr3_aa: CASSVGQGTYNSPLHF; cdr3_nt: TGTGCCAGCAGCGTAGGACAGGGGACCTATAATTCACCCCTCCACTTT
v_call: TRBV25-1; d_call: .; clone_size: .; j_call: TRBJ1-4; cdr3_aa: CASSETGSGDEKLFF; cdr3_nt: TGTGCCAGCAGTGAAACAGGTTCAGGGGATGAAAAACTGTTTTTT
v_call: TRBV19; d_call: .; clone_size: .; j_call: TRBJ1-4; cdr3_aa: CASTHLTGREKLFF; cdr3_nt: TGTGCCAGTACCCACTTAACGGGGCGTGAAAAACTGTTTTTT
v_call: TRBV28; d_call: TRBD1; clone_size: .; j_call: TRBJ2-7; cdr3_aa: CASSFGGTGAYEQYF; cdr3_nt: TGTGCCAGCAGTTTCGGGGGGACAGGGGCTTACGAGCAGTACTTC
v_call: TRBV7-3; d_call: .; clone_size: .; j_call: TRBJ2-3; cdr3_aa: CASSLKGPEDTQYF; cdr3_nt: TGTGCCAGCAGCTTAAAGGGGCCCGAAGATACGCAGTATTTT
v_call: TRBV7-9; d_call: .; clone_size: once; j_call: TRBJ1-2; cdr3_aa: CASSHSPPRGYTF; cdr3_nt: TGTGCCAGCAGCCATAGCCCCCCGCGGGGCTACACCTTC
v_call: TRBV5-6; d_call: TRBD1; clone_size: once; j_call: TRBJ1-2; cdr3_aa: CASSWGTGGDSYGYTF; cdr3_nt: TGTGCCAGCAGCTGGGGGACAGGGGGTGACTCCTATGGCTACACCTTC
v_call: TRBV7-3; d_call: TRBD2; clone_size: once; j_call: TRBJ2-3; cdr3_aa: CASSATSGFGNTQYF; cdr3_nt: TGTGCCAGCAGCGCGACTAGCGGTTTCGGGAATACGCAGTATTTT
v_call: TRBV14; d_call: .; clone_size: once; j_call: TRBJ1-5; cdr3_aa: CASSQAVHQPQHF; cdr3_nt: TGTGCCAGCAGCCAGGCAGTCCATCAGCCCCAGCATTTT
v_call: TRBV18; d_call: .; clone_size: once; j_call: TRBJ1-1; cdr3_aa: CASSSPRAPREAFF; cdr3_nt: TGTGCCAGCTCCTCCCCAAGGGCCCCCCGTGAAGCTTTCTTT
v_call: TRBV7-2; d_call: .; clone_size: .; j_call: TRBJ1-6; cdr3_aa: CASSSQGSSPLHF; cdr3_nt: TGTGCCAGCAGCTCGCAGGGGTCTTCACCCCTCCACTTT
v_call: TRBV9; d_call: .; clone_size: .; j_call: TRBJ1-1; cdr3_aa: CASSVGRATTEAFF; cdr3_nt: TGTGCCAGCAGCGTAGGCAGGGCGACCACTGAAGCTTTCTTT
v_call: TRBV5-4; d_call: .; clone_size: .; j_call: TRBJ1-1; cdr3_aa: CASSTPGAREGTEAFF; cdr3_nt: TGTGCCAGCAGCACACCGGGAGCTCGTGAGGGCACTGAAGCTTTCTTT
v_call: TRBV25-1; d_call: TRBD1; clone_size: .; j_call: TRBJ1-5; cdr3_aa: CASSTRQGASQPQHF; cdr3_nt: TGTGCCAGCAGTACCCGACAGGGGGCGAGTCAGCCCCAGCATTTT
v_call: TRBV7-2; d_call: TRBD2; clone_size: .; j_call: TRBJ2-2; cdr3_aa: CASSRGASGVNTGELFF; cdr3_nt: TGTGCCAGCAGCCGGGGGGCTAGCGGGGTTAACACCGGGGAGCTGTTTTTT
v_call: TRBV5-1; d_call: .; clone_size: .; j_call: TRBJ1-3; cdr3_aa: CASSNVGGNTIYF; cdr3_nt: TGCGCCAGCAGCAATGTCGGGGGAAACACCATATATTTT
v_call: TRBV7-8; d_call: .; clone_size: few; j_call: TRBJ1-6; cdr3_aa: CASSFTAGTYNSPLHF; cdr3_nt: TGTGCCAGCAGCTTCACGGCCGGAACCTATAATTCACCCCTCCACTTT
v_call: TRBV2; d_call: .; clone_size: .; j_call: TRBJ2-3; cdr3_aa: CASTFGPDTQYF; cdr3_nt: TGTGCCAGCACCTTCGGCCCAGATACGCAGTATTTT
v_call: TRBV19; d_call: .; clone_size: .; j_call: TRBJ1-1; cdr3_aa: CASSTQRNAMNTEAFF; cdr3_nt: TGTGCCAGTAGTACGCAGAGAAATGCCATGAACACTGAAGCTTTCTTT
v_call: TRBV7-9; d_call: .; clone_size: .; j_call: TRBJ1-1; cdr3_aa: CASSFRSDPNTEAFF; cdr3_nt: TGTGCCAGCAGCTTTAGGTCCGATCCCAACACTGAAGCTTTCTTT
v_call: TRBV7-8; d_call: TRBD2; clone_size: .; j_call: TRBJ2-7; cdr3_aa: CASSLVASGGGAYEQYF; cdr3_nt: TGTGCCAGCAGCTTAGTTGCTAGCGGGGGGGGAGCCTACGAGCAGTACTTC
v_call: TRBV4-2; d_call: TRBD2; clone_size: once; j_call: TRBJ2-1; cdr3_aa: CASSQVVGGDSGRIEQFF; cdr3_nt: TGTGCCAGCAGCCAAGTGGTGGGTGGGGATAGCGGGAGGATCGAGCAGTTCTTC
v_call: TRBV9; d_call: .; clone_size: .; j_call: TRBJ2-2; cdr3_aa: CASSFRAGTGELFF; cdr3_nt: TGTGCCAGCAGCTTCCGGGCCGGGACCGGGGAGCTGTTTTTT
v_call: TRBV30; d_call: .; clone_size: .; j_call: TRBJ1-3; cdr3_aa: CAWDQPDRSSGNTIYF; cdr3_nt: TGTGCCTGGGACCAACCCGACCGAAGCTCTGGAAACACCATATATTTT
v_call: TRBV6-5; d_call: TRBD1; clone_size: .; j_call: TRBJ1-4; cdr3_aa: CASRGTGTANEKLFF; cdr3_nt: TGTGCCAGCAGGGGGACCGGGACAGCTAATGAAAAACTGTTTTTT
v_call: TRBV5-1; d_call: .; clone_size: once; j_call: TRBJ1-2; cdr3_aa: CASSLQAQAVYGYTF; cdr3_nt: TGCGCCAGCAGCTTGCAGGCACAGGCCGTCTATGGCTACACCTTC
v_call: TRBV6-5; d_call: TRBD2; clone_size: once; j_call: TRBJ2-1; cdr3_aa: CASSFEKRGSDEQFF; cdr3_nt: TGTGCCAGCAGTTTCGAAAAGCGCGGGAGCGATGAGCAGTTCTTC
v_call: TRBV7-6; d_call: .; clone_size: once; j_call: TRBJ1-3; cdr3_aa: CASSQGPISGNTIYF; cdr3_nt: TGTGCCAGCAGCCAAGGACCGATCTCTGGAAACACCATATATTTT
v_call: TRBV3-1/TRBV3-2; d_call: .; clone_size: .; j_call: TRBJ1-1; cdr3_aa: CASSRGENTEAFF; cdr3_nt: TGTGCCAGCAGTCGGGGGGAAAACACTGAAGCTTTCTTT
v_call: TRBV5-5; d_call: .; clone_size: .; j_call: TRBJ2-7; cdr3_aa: CASSSRGGHQTYEQYF; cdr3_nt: TGTGCCAGCAGCTCACGGGGCGGTCACCAAACCTACGAGCAGTACTTC
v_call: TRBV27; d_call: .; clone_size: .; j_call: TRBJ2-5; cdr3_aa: CASSWWGGGETQYF; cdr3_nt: TGTGCCAGCAGTTGGTGGGGTGGTGGAGAGACCCAGTACTTC
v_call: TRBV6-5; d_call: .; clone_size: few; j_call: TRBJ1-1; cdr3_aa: CASAVRAREHRAFF; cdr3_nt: TGTGCCAGCGCCGTACGGGCACGTGAGCATAGGGCTTTCTTT
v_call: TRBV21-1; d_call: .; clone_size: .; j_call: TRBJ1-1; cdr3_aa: CASSHPGALNTEAFF; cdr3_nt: TGTGCCAGCAGCCACCCCGGGGCGTTGAACACTGAAGCTTTCTTT
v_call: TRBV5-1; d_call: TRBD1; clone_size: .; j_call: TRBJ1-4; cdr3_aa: CASSPDRVNEKLFF; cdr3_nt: TGCGCCAGCAGCCCGGACAGGGTTAATGAAAAACTGTTTTTT
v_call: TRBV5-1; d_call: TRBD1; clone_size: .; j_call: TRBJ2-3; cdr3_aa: CASTQTGLVTDTQYF; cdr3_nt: TGCGCCAGCACCCAGACAGGGCTTGTGACAGATACGCAGTATTTT